One sample yielded the 28 T cell receptor beta chains listed below, sequenced in a study of control samples from healthy donors and cancer patients. TCRdb's copy holds only in-frame clones and misses some; the assay was immunoSEQ multiplex PCR. The profile shows around 140,000 clones, 80% to 95% of them singletons. The sequencing sample was made of blood. The receptors shown here come from a man aged 35-49 years in good health.

This chain joins TRBV12-3 or TRBV12-4 and TRBJ1-2, with 8 bases that match TRBD1. The CDR3 runs to 13 residues. V shed 5 bases and J 5 bases; nucleotides not matched to a gene: 4. Here the CDR3 reads CASSRQGTYGYTF. As DNA, the CDR3 is TGTGCCAGCAGTCGACAGGGGACGTATGGCTACACCTTC.

V is TRBV11-2 and J is TRBJ2-5; D not resolved. Trimming stripped 7 bases from V and 9 bases from J, with 24 bases between. Germline CDR1 reads SGHAT; CDR2 reads FQNNGV. The CDR3 is 15 amino acids. In DNA form, the CDR3 reads TGTGCCAGCAACCTAGAGTTGGCTCCCAACTGGGCCCAGTACTTC. Encoded protein: CASNLELAPNWAQYF. Supplemented by reference TRBV11-2 and TRBJ2-5, the full variable domain reads EAGVAQSPRYKIIEKRQSVAFWCNPISGHATLYWYQQILGQGPKLLIQFQNNGVVDDSQLPKDRFSAERLKGVDSTLKIQPAKLEDSAVYLCASNLELAPNWAQYFGPGTRLLVL.

In this sample, this clone turned up once. The DNA of the CDR3 is TGTGCCAGTAGGGGGAGGGGGCGGAACCCCTACGAGCAGTACTTC. Translation: CASRGRGRNPYEQYF. The chain carries TRBV19 and TRBJ2-7; D tentatively fits TRBD1 or TRBD2 (7 bases each). CDR3 length equals 15 residues. The germline V gene has CDR1 LNHDA and CDR2 SQIVND (reference sequence). Trimming removed 6 bases from V and 2 bases from J, with 17 bases in between.

The rearrangement links TRBV5-4 to TRBJ2-4, with a weak D call TRBD2 (6 bases). In germline, CDR1 is SGHNT, CDR2 YYREEE (reference sequence). The CDR3 spans 15 residues. V was clipped by 0 bases and J by 1 base, with 8 bases between them. CDR3 DNA sequence: TGTGCCAGCAGCTTGGCCGGGACTGCCAAAAACATTCAGTACTTC. This sequence encodes CASSLAGTAKNIQYF.

The CDR3 DNA reads as TGTGCCAGCAGCATTGGAAATAGCGGGGTAGATACGCAGTATTTT. Its protein product is CASSIGNSGVDTQYF. This chain joins TRBV11-2 and TRBJ2-3; 8 bases match TRBD2. Germline V CDR1 and CDR2: SGHAT, FQNNGV. V was clipped by 5 bases and J by 5 bases; unmatched bases: 9. The CDR3 has 15 amino acids.

The chain links TRBV6-5 to TRBJ2-6; D remains unclear. Trimming took 6 bases from V and 1 from J, leaving 7 bases between them. The CDR3 totals 14 residues. CDR1 is MNHEY, CDR2 SVGAGI, per germline. This CDR3 is CASRLNSGANVLTF. The CDR3 region has the DNA TGTGCCAGCAGGCTGAATTCTGGGGCCAACGTCCTGACTTTC.

CDR3 amino acids: CASSVVLGGTGELFF. The CDR3 DNA reads as TGTGCCAGCAGCGTAGTGCTCGGCGGCACCGGGGAGCTGTTTTTT. The chain links TRBV9 to TRBJ2-2; D is ambiguous. V shed 0 bases and J shed 4 bases, with 10 bases lying between them. The CDR3 spans 15 residues. Germline CDR1 reads SGDLS; CDR2 reads YYNGEE. The complete variable domain, with remaining parts taken from reference TRBV9 and TRBJ2-2, reads DSGVTQTPKHLITATGQRVTLRCSPRSGDLSVYWYQQSLDQGLQFLIQYYNGEERAKGNILERFSAQQFPDLHSELNLSSLELGDSALYFCASSVVLGGTGELFFGEGSRLTVL.

The chain carries TRBV6-9 and TRBJ2-6, with D hard to call. Germline CDR1 reads MNHGY; CDR2 reads SVAAGI. V lost 11 bases to trimming and J lost 2 bases, with 10 bases between them. CDR3 length equals 13 residues. CDR3 region: CARPHTGANVLTF. The CDR3 nucleotides are TGTGCCCGCCCACATACTGGGGCCAACGTCCTGACTTTC.

This chain uses TRBV18 with TRBJ2-7; the match to TRBD2 covers 8 bases. Germline V CDR1 and CDR2: KGHSH, LQKENI. Unmatched junction bases numbered 6, after V lost 2 bases and J lost 6 bases. The CDR3 is made up of 14 amino acids. CDR3 amino acids: CASSPEAGAFEQYF. Written as DNA, the CDR3 is TGTGCCAGCTCACCAGAAGCGGGGGCCTTCGAGCAGTACTTC. Combining the CDR3 with reference TRBV18 and TRBJ2-7 gives the whole variable domain NAGVMQNPRHLVRRRGQEARLRCSPMKGHSHVYWYRQLPEEGLKFMVYLQKENIIDESGMPKERFSAEFPKEGPSILRIQQVVRGDSAAYFCASSPEAGAFEQYFGPGTRLTVT.

The chain uses TRBV5-4 and TRBJ1-1; D call uncertain. The CDR3 totals 13 residues. V was shortened by 3 bases and J by 1 base, with 7 bases between the two germline ends. Germline loops: CDR1 SGHNT, CDR2 YYREEE (reference sequence). CDR3 region: CASSYNTNTEAFF. In DNA, the CDR3 is TGTGCCAGCAGCTATAACACGAACACTGAAGCTTTCTTT.

The CDR3 DNA reads as TGTGCCAGCAGCTTAAGTACGGTCTGGTTGGAGCAGTACTTC. It is translated as CASSLSTVWLEQYF. The chain uses TRBV7-2 and TRBJ2-7; D call uncertain. Trimming took off 2 bases at V and 7 bases at J, with 15 bases between the two ends. Per the germline V gene, CDR1 is SGHTA and CDR2 is FQGNSA. The CDR3 runs to 14 residues.

This clone was observed once. The genes are TRBV2 and TRBJ1-4; no reliable D call. The V gene lost 2 bases and the J gene lost 0 bases, with 13 bases spanning the gap. The CDR3 runs 17 residues. From germline, CDR1 is SNHLY and CDR2 FYNNEI. CDR3 in DNA: TGTGCCAGCAGTGAAACTCCAGAATATTCAACTAATGAAAAACTGTTTTTT. This gives the protein CASSETPEYSTNEKLFF.

The table lists this clone with a count of one. Its ends do not fully match the called genes, so a read error is possible. The V call is TRBV7-7, the J call TRBJ2-1, with TRBD1 matching 11 bases. CDR1 is SSHAT and CDR2 is FNYEAQ in the germline V gene (reference sequence). The CDR3 has 15 amino acids. The CDR3 spells CASSLTGTGGHEQFF. CDR3 in DNA: TGTGCTAGCAGCTTGACCGGGACAGGGGGTCATGAGCAGTTCTTC.

The rearrangement uses TRBV5-8 and TRBJ1-5, with a weak D call TRBD1 (6 bases). The V gene's germline CDR1 is SGHTS and CDR2 YDEGEE. CDR3 length: 14 amino acids. Trimming took off 5 bases at V and 2 bases at J, with 11 bases between the two ends. The CDR3 is CASSYGGRNQPQHF. In DNA, the CDR3 is TGTGCCAGCAGTTACGGGGGGCGCAATCAGCCCCAGCATTTT.

The V gene is TRBV2, the J gene TRBJ2-7, with 10 bases matching TRBD1. Germline CDR1 reads SNHLY; CDR2 reads FYNNEI. Trimming at V came to 6 bases and at J to 7 bases, leaving 6 bases not matched to a gene. The CDR3 is made up of 13 amino acids. The CDR3 region has the DNA TGTGCCAGCAGCCGGGACAGGGGAAGGGAGCAGTACTTC. Protein sequence: CASSRDRGREQYF.

The chain has TRBV27 and TRBJ2-7; D perhaps matches TRBD2 (5 bases). The CDR3 covers 14 residues. V was shortened by 2 bases and J by 3 bases, with 11 bases between the two germline ends. CDR1 MNHEY and CDR2 SMNVEV come from the germline V gene (reference sequence). In nucleotides, the CDR3 is TGTGCCAGCAGTTTAGTTGCGGGCTACTACGAGCAGTACTTC. Translating gives CASSLVAGYYEQYF.

This chain links TRBV10-3 with TRBJ1-6; the D is unclear. The CDR3 is made up of 13 amino acids. Germline V gene data show CDR1 as ENHRY and CDR2 as SYGVKD. V was cut by 10 bases and J by 7 bases, with 14 bases left in between. The CDR3 DNA follows: TGTGCCACCTGGGGAGCCGGCAATTCACCCCTCCACTTT. Its protein product is CATWGAGNSPLHF.

J is TRBJ2-2 and V is TRBV5-5; D is unresolved. V lost 4 bases and J 7 bases, leaving 17 bases between the germline ends. CDR1 and CDR2 from the germline V gene are SGHKS and YYEKEE (reference sequence). CDR3 length equals 15 residues. CDR3 in amino acids: CASSPGWADGGELFF. CDR3 bases: TGTGCCAGCAGCCCCGGGTGGGCGGATGGCGGGGAGCTGTTTTTT.

The table lists this clone with a count of one. The chain recombines TRBV7-3 with TRBJ2-3; 9 bases fit TRBD2. V trimming: 2 bases; J trimming: 4 bases; junction bases outside the gene matches: 7. This CDR3 spans 16 amino acids. The germline gives CDR1 SGHTA, CDR2 FQGTGA. CDR3 loop: CASSLVGGGAPDTQYF. CDR3 bases: TGTGCCAGCAGCTTAGTTGGCGGGGGGGCCCCAGATACGCAGTATTTT.

The chain couples TRBV11-3 to TRBJ2-7; the D is unclear. In germline, CDR1 is SGHNT, CDR2 YENEEA. The CDR3 spans 13 residues. The V gene lost 1 base and the J gene lost 1 base, with 5 bases spanning the gap. CDR3 in amino acids: CASSLGGSYEQYF. The CDR3 region has the DNA TGTGCCAGCAGCTTAGGGGGTTCCTACGAGCAGTACTTC. The entire variable domain, with the rest obtained from reference TRBV11-3 and TRBJ2-7, is as follows: EAGVVQSPRYKIIEKKQPVAFWCNPISGHNTLYWYLQNLGQGPELLIRYENEEAVDDSQLPKDRFSAERLKGVDSTLKIQPAELGDSAVYLCASSLGGSYEQYFGPGTRLTVT.

V is TRBV7-8 and J is TRBJ1-3, with no clear D. The CDR3 covers 14 residues. CDR1 SGHVS and CDR2 FQNEAQ come from the germline V gene. Between the trimmed V and J ends, which lost 6 bases and 7 bases, there was a span of 16 bases. As DNA, the CDR3 is TGTGCCAGCAGGGATAGGGAGATTGGGAACACCATATATTTT. Amino acid sequence: CASRDREIGNTIYF.

This chain uses TRBV9 with TRBJ2-2, with D perhaps TRBD2 (5 bases). The germline CDR1 and CDR2 sequences are SGDLS and YYNGEE. Trimming took 3 bases from V and 3 from J, leaving 9 bases between them. The CDR3 spans 14 residues. CDR3: CASSGRTYTGELFF. CDR3 coding DNA: TGTGCCAGCAGCGGCCGGACTTACACCGGGGAGCTGTTTTTT.

The chain recombines TRBV7-9 with TRBJ1-4, with 8 bases lining up with TRBD1. Germline V gene lookup returns CDR1 SEHNR and CDR2 FQNEAQ (reference sequence). The length of the CDR3 is 16 residues. J gave up 11 bases and V 4 bases, and 15 bases lay outside the gene matches. CDR3 in DNA: TGTGCCAGCAGCTCGGACAGGGCGATTAATGAAATGAAACTGTTTTTT. Translated: CASSSDRAINEMKLFF.

This chain joins TRBV9 and TRBJ2-2; TRBD2 matches 9 bases. CDR3 length equals 14 residues. Losses at the gene ends were 7 bases for V and 2 bases for J; bases not matched to a gene: 3. Germline V gene lookup returns CDR1 SGDLS and CDR2 YYNGEE. As DNA, the CDR3 is TGTGCCAGCGCGGGACTAGCCAACACCGGGGAGCTGTTTTTT. This gives the protein CASAGLANTGELFF.

This clone was found many times. The chain is built from TRBV6-5 and TRBJ1-4; D is uncertain. Germline CDR1 reads MNHEY; CDR2 reads SVGAGI. The CDR3 consists of 13 residues. V lost 2 bases to trimming and J lost 6 bases, with 7 bases between them. The CDR3 bases are TGTGCCAGCAGTTACATTGGGGATGAAAAACTGTTTTTT. This encodes CASSYIGDEKLFF.

The V call is TRBV29-1, the J call TRBJ1-5, with 9 bases aligning to TRBD1. Germline V CDR1 and CDR2: SQVTM, ANQGSEA. V lost 5 bases, J lost 6 bases, and 8 bases stayed unmatched. This CDR3 has 14 amino acids. The CDR3: CSVRTGGSRQPQHF. The DNA of the CDR3 is TGCAGCGTTCGAACAGGGGGCAGTCGTCAGCCCCAGCATTTT.

CDR3 residues: CSAIVGGTQYF. The CDR3 DNA sequence: TGCAGTGCTATAGTCGGCGGGACCCAGTACTTC. The chain couples TRBV20-1 to TRBJ2-5, with no clear D. With 4 bases removed from V and 7 bases from J, the gap between germline ends came to 10 bases. The length of the CDR3 is 11 residues. The germline CDR1 and CDR2 sequences are DFQATT and SNEGSKA (reference sequence).

The V gene is TRBV28, the J gene TRBJ1-3; TRBD1 aligns across 7 bases. Unmatched junction bases numbered 13, after V lost 8 bases and J lost 3 bases. This CDR3 has 16 amino acids. Germline values: CDR1 MDHEN, CDR2 SYDVKM. CDR3 nucleotide sequence: TGTGCCAGCGGAAGCCTGGGACAGAATTTTGGAAACACCATATATTTT. It is translated as CASGSLGQNFGNTIYF.